This T cell receptor beta chain originates from a study of CD8 T cells in Susac syndrome. About the study: Sequencing included Susac syndrome patients, six of them with active disease and under 10 in remission. The study's findings and limits: Across the total CD8+ repertoires, some 15 Susac-specific public clones were detected, and across the CD8+ TEMRA repertoires, several such clones were detected.

To note about this clonotype: Its antigen is unknown.

CD8+ and CD4+ T cells from blood underwent TCR beta sequencing. The CDR3 consists of 13 residues. J was trimmed by 3 bases and V by 3 bases; bases with no gene match: 2. Random hexamers were used to reverse transcribe about 0.5 to 1 ug of RNA. A multiplex approach, immunoSEQ multiplex PCR, amplified TCR beta CDR3 across 54 Vbeta and 13 Jbeta. Via MiXCR, TCRdb re-called the immunoSEQ multiplex PCR reads, giving one row per CDR3 protein. Found here are nearly 110,000 distinct CDR3 sequences, roughly 94% of them singletons; the top ten hold about 0.41%. The sample comprised CD8+ T cells from PBMCs. V is TRBV12-3 or TRBV12-4 and J is TRBJ2-7, with 7 bases fitting TRBD2. The sequence came from a human donor with Susac syndrome. CDR3 sequence: CASSFPSGYEQYF. In DNA, the CDR3 is TGTGCCAGCAGTTTCCCTAGCGGCTACGAGCAGTACTTC.